This T cell receptor beta chain is drawn from a study of blood T cells in healthy people across ages. Across the whole study: About one barcoded beta molecule per two T cells was captured by template switching. Study-level results: Fewer expanded clones and more diversity marked long-lived versus aged donors. Measured against age, TCR beta diversity per million T cells decreased in a roughly linear manner.

In each sample, at least 6.5 million PBMCs were isolated. This CDR3 comprises 12 residues. From germline, CDR1 is MNHEY and CDR2 SVGEGT. Trimming took 7 bases from V and 4 from J, leaving 11 bases between them. Sample-barcoded 5' priming and a J-beta primer mix drove a second PCR of roughly 6 to 12 cycles. TCRdb independently ran MiXCR on the 5' RACE reads; one entry per CDR3 protein. This table has 700,000 or so distinct CDR3 sequences, roughly two fifths appearing once. Details on this clonotype: Its specificity is not known.

V usage is TRBV6-2 or TRBV6-3 and J usage is TRBJ2-7; D is uncertain. The source of this sequence is a man aged 80 or over in good health. The material sequenced was blood. The chain's CDR3 is CASNPLEYEQYF. The CDR3 DNA is TGTGCCAGCAACCCCTTGGAATACGAGCAGTACTTC.